Each of the 20 T cell receptor beta chains below was sequenced from the same sample in a study of blood T cell repertoires in COVID-19 (dated by TCRdb to 2020 to 2022). The library was built by means of the immunoSEQ multiplex PCR assay. Here the immuneACCESS table is served through TCRdb, limited to in-frame sequences with V and J called. Missing clones are a known gap in these copies; in checked studies unresolved V genes cover under half, and the rest lacks a known reason. The table for this sample lists about 73,000 clones; approximately 71% of them were counted only once. Jointly, the top ten make up 2% to 2.5% of the sample. Sequencing used peripheral blood. The source of these receptors is a man aged 65 to 79 with COVID-19, enrolled during active disease.

The chain carries TRBV7-6 and TRBJ2-7; 7 bases map to TRBD2. V was pared by 4 bases and J by 4 bases, with 7 bases of the junction left unmatched. Germline CDR1 reads SGHVS; CDR2 reads FNYEAQ. The CDR3 is made up of 14 amino acids. CDR3 amino acids: CASSSREIGYEQYF. The CDR3 DNA is TGTGCCAGCAGCTCGCGGGAGATCGGTTACGAGCAGTACTTC.

The chain has TRBV6-5 and TRBJ1-5; D not certain. Trimming took 4 bases from V and 0 from J, leaving 10 bases between them. The V gene's germline CDR1 is MNHEY and CDR2 SVGAGI. This CDR3 has 15 residues. The CDR3 sequence is CASSSFLISNQPQHF. The CDR3 bases are TGTGCCAGCAGTTCGTTCCTTATTAGCAATCAGCCCCAGCATTTT.

The CDR3 nucleotides read TGTGCCAGCAGCCAAGTAGCGGCCGACAATGAGCAGTTCTTC. It codes for CASSQVAADNEQFF. This sequence joins TRBV3-1 (or the pseudogene TRBV3-2) and TRBJ2-1; tentatively, D is TRBD2 (6 bases). CDR3 size: 14 residues. V was cut by 1 base and J by 5 bases, with 9 bases left in between. Looked up from germline, CDR1 is LGHDT and CDR2 is YNNKEL (reference sequence).

CDR3 protein: CASSQDRGGSGNTIYF. The DNA for the CDR3 is TGCGCCAGCAGCCAAGATCGGGGTGGTTCTGGAAACACCATATATTTT. This chain connects TRBV4-3 to TRBJ1-3, with D unclear. Between the trimmed V and J ends, which lost 0 bases and 1 base, there was a span of 10 bases. Germline V gives CDR1 LGHNA, CDR2 YSLEER. The CDR3 has 16 residues.

The rearrangement joins TRBV4-3 to TRBJ1-6; 8 positions match TRBD1. CDR3 size: 17 residues. Germline V lookup: CDR1 LGHNA, CDR2 YSLEER. The junction had 15 bases not matched to a gene; V was cut back by 0 bases and J by 14 bases. Here the CDR3 reads CASSQEELGQASFSLHF. DNA for the CDR3: TGCGCCAGCAGCCAAGAAGAATTGGGACAGGCTTCTTTTTCCCTCCACTTT.

This clone was observed a few times. The genes are TRBV30 and TRBJ1-1; the D gene is possibly TRBD1 (6 bases). V was shortened by 0 bases and J by 5 bases, with 13 bases between the two germline ends. There are 14 residues in the CDR3. Germline V gives CDR1 GTSNPN, CDR2 SVGIG (reference sequence). CDR3: CAWSVTGRGTEAFF. The CDR3 bases are TGTGCCTGGAGTGTAACCGGGAGGGGGACTGAAGCTTTCTTT.

This clone was found once. The DNA for the CDR3 is TGTGCCAGCAGCAAACGGGAGGGGATGAAGGAATGTTATTCACCCCTCCACTTT. Amino acids: CASSKREGMKECYSPLHF. The chain has TRBV21-1 and TRBJ1-6. TRBV21-1 is recorded as a pseudogene. CDR3 length: 18 amino acids.

Concerning this clone: This sample includes further DNA sequences coding for the same CDR3. The chain recombines TRBV19 with TRBJ2-3; possibly TRBD2 for D (6 bases). The CDR3 is 14 residues long. The germline CDR1 and CDR2 sequences are LNHDA and SQIVND (reference sequence). The V and J ends lost 3 bases and 0 bases respectively, with 7 bases between them. CDR3 in amino acids: CASSISGSTDTQYF. CDR3 DNA: TGTGCCAGTAGTATCAGCGGGAGCACAGATACGCAGTATTTT.

The J gene is TRBJ2-2, the V gene TRBV2; 7 positions agree with TRBD2. The V and J ends lost 3 bases and 7 bases, in that order; junction bases with no gene match: 5. Germline assignment: CDR1 SNHLY and CDR2 FYNNEI. The CDR3 totals 14 residues. The CDR3 region is CASSDMSGGGELFF. The CDR3 nucleotides read TGTGCCAGCAGTGATATGTCGGGGGGCGGGGAGCTGTTTTTT.

V and J are TRBV12-3 or TRBV12-4 and TRBJ1-5; TRBD1 might be the D (6 bases). CDR3 length equals 12 residues. The V end was cut by 6 bases, the J end by 7 bases, with 10 bases between. Here the CDR3 reads CASSTGNQPQHF. The DNA of the CDR3 is TGTGCCAGCAGCACAGGGAACCAGCCCCAGCATTTT.

The chain links TRBV7-3 to TRBJ1-1, with 7 bases aligning to TRBD1. V shed 5 bases and J 1 base; nucleotides not matched to a gene: 4. CDR3 length: 14 amino acids. CDR1 SGHTA and CDR2 FQGTGA come from the germline V gene. The CDR3 loop is CASSTGTANTEAFF. CDR3 DNA sequence: TGTGCCAGCAGCACAGGGACAGCGAACACTGAAGCTTTCTTT.

This chain uses TRBV6-2 or TRBV6-3 with TRBJ2-3, with TRBD2 identical over 7 bases. Unmatched junction bases numbered 9, after V lost 4 bases and J lost 2 bases. The germline gives CDR1 MNHEY, CDR2 SVGEGT. This CDR3 is built from 16 residues. The CDR3 region has the DNA TGTGCCAGCAGTTCCTCCACTAGCGAGATCACAGATACGCAGTATTTT. Translation: CASSSSTSEITDTQYF.

The rearrangement uses TRBV25-1 and TRBJ2-2, with D perhaps matching TRBD2 (6 bases). The CDR3 is made up of 15 amino acids. Trimming took 8 bases from V and 3 from J, leaving 16 bases between them. CDR1 is MGHDK and CDR2 is SYGVNS in the germline V gene. The DNA of the CDR3 is TGTGCCAGCGGCAGGGACTGGAGTGACACCGGGGAGCTGTTTTTT. Protein sequence: CASGRDWSDTGELFF.

The chain carries TRBV28 and TRBJ2-7; 8 bases match TRBD1. This CDR3 has 15 residues. Trimming removed 4 bases from V and 0 bases from J; junction bases left unmatched: 5. In germline, CDR1 is MDHEN, CDR2 SYDVKM. CDR3 in amino acids: CASSSPDRVSYEQYF. The CDR3 coding sequence is TGTGCCAGCAGTTCCCCGGACAGGGTCTCCTACGAGCAGTACTTC.

J is TRBJ1-2 and V is TRBV30, with D unclear. Germline V gives CDR1 GTSNPN, CDR2 SVGIG (reference sequence). V was cut by 5 bases and J by 0 bases, with 10 bases left in between. The CDR3 has 13 amino acids. The CDR3 sequence: CAWSQESNYGYTF. The CDR3 bases are TGTGCCTGGTCCCAGGAATCTAACTATGGCTACACCTTC.

V and J are TRBV3-1 (or the pseudogene TRBV3-2) and TRBJ2-1; TRBD2 agrees at 8 bases. V shed 9 bases and J 2 bases; nucleotides not matched to a gene: 6. There are 14 residues in the CDR3. Germline V lookup: CDR1 LGHDT, CDR2 YNNKEL (reference sequence). The chain's CDR3 is CASGSGITYNEQFF. The DNA for the CDR3 is TGTGCCAGTGGTAGCGGGATTACCTACAATGAGCAGTTCTTC.

The J gene is TRBJ2-3, the V gene TRBV27, with D hard to call. The V gene lost 4 bases and the J gene lost 1 base, with 12 bases spanning the gap. The CDR3 covers 15 residues. CDR1 is MNHEY and CDR2 is SMNVEV in the germline V gene (reference sequence). Here the CDR3 DNA reads TGTGCCAGCAGTTCCCCTAAATTAGGCACAGATACGCAGTATTTT. Translating gives CASSSPKLGTDTQYF.

The CDR3, as DNA: TGTGCCAGCAGCGTAGTTGGGGGCGTGAACACTGAAGCTTTCTTT. Translated, it gives CASSVVGGVNTEAFF. The genes are TRBV9 and TRBJ1-1; maybe TRBD1 (6 bases). V gave up 0 bases and J gave up 0 bases, with 9 bases separating them. This CDR3 spans 15 amino acids. Looked up from germline, CDR1 is SGDLS and CDR2 is YYNGEE.

The V and J genes are TRBV11-2 and TRBJ1-4; no reliable D call. The V gene's germline CDR1 is SGHAT and CDR2 FQNNGV. Between the trimmed V and J ends, which lost 5 bases and 2 bases, there was a span of 21 bases. The CDR3 has 18 amino acids. The CDR3 is CASSHRREAVETNEKLFF. The DNA for the CDR3 is TGTGCCAGCAGCCATAGACGGGAGGCGGTTGAGACTAATGAAAAACTGTTTTTT.

This clone came up a few times. The V and J genes are TRBV28 and TRBJ1-1; 8 nucleotides match TRBD1. Germline V gene data show CDR1 as MDHEN and CDR2 as SYDVKM. The junction had 14 bases not matched to a gene; V was cut back by 10 bases and J by 1 base. The CDR3 has 16 residues. CDR3 protein: CATSSGAGGRNTEAFF. The CDR3 DNA sequence: TGTGCCACTTCATCCGGGGCAGGGGGCAGGAACACTGAAGCTTTCTTT.